Listed below are T cell receptor beta chains from one sample, sequenced in a study of early T cells in non-severe SARS-CoV-2 infection. Each CDR3 protein is one row after TCRdb ran MiXCR on the 5' RACE reads. The data hold roughly 46,000 distinct CDR3 sequences, with around 7% observed a single time. Sequenced input: whole blood. The receptor set was obtained from an adult who was a healthcare worker with PCR-confirmed SARS-CoV-2 infection or an uninfected control (not recorded which). Each CDR3 is given with its conserved first and last residue. A D gene is named only where the DNA matches it firmly. Where a row states a size, it is once, few, many or the class of an expanded clone; other rows omit it.

V	size	D	J	CDR3	DNA
TRBV7-9	few	NA	TRBJ1-1	CASSLAPGEGTEAFF	TGTGCCAGCAGCTTAGCCCCAGGGGAGGGCACTGAAGCTTTCTTT
TRBV21-1	many	NA	TRBJ1-6	CASSASPLHF	TGTGCCAGCAGCGCCTCACCCCTCCACTTT
TRBV12-3/TRBV12-4	few	NA	TRBJ1-6	CASSLTAGGDSPLHF	TGTGCCAGCAGTTTAACGGCCGGGGGAGATTCACCCCTCCACTTT
TRBV6-6	many	NA	TRBJ2-7	CASSIGARREQYF	TGTGCCAGCAGTATAGGGGCCCGCCGCGAGCAGTACTTC
TRBV14	many	NA	TRBJ2-5	CASSYDRAPRSTQYF	TGTGCCAGCAGCTACGACAGAGCCCCCCGATCGACCCAGTACTTC
TRBV3-1	many	TRBD1	TRBJ1-4	CASSQDTGELFF	TGTGCCAGCAGCCAGGATACAGGGGAACTGTTTTTT
TRBV27	few	NA	TRBJ2-7	CASRPRGTFYEQYF	TGTGCCAGCAGGCCCCGGGGGACGTTCTACGAGCAGTACTTC
TRBV7-9	many	TRBD2	TRBJ2-1	CASSPLIRGGNNEQFF	TGTGCCAGCAGCCCCTTAATCCGGGGGGGCAACAATGAGCAGTTCTTC
TRBV7-3	many	NA	TRBJ2-1	CASSLLLGSSYNEQFF	TGTGCCAGCAGCTTATTACTAGGAAGCTCCTACAATGAGCAGTTCTTC
TRBV20-1	NA	NA	TRBJ1-3	CSARPRPSEGNTIYF	TGCAGTGCTAGGCCCAGGCCGTCAGAAGGAAACACCATATATTTT
TRBV5-4	few	TRBD1	TRBJ2-7	CASSPGGLLYEQYF	TGTGCCAGCAGCCCAGGGGGCTTACTTTACGAGCAGTACTTC
TRBV7-9	many	NA	TRBJ1-1	CASSLGQNTEAFF	TGTGCCAGCAGCTTAGGACAGAACACTGAAGCTTTCTTT
TRBV4-1	many	NA	TRBJ2-7	CASSQEQGYEQYF	TGCGCCAGCAGCCAAGAGCAGGGTTACGAGCAGTACTTC
TRBV4-2	NA	TRBD1	TRBJ2-7	CASSLTQGAVNHEQYF	TGTGCCAGCAGCCTGACGCAGGGGGCGGTTAACCACGAGCAGTACTTC
TRBV12-3/TRBV12-4	NA	NA	TRBJ1-1	CASSLAALTEAFF	TGTGCCAGCAGTTTAGCGGCTCTAACTGAAGCTTTCTTT
TRBV6-5	few	NA	TRBJ2-7	CASSRQVNSYEQYF	TGTGCCAGCTCTAGACAGGTGAACTCCTACGAGCAGTACTTC
TRBV18	many	TRBD2	TRBJ2-7	CASSPSRGASYEQYF	TGTGCCAGCTCACCTTCGCGGGGGGCATCCTACGAGCAGTACTTC
TRBV6-6	few	NA	TRBJ1-2	CASSSWDGSKANYGYTF	TGTGCCAGCAGTTCTTGGGACGGATCTAAAGCTAACTATGGCTACACCTTC
TRBV2	many	NA	TRBJ2-7	CASTDSRFGEQYF	TGTGCCAGCACCGACAGCCGCTTTGGGGAGCAGTACTTC
TRBV18	few	TRBD1	TRBJ1-4	CASSPSSAGGDEKLFF	TGTGCCAGCTCACCAAGTTCGGCAGGGGGAGATGAAAAACTGTTTTTT
TRBV7-2	few	NA	TRBJ2-2	CASPQGGFTGELFF	TGTGCCAGCCCGCAGGGGGGCTTCACCGGGGAGCTGTTTTTT
TRBV27	many	NA	TRBJ1-2	CASSLSQGLYGYTF	TGTGCCAGCAGTTTATCGCAGGGACTCTATGGCTACACCTTC
TRBV27	few	TRBD1	TRBJ2-7	CASSVRDRGYEQYF	TGTGCCAGCAGTGTCCGGGACAGGGGTTACGAGCAGTACTTC
TRBV4-1	many	TRBD1	TRBJ1-2	CASSPDRGGYGYTF	TGCGCCAGCAGCCCGGACAGGGGAGGCTATGGCTACACCTTC
TRBV12-3/TRBV12-4	few	NA	TRBJ2-7	CASSLSGKGSYEQYF	TGTGCCAGCAGTTTATCAGGGAAAGGCTCCTACGAGCAGTACTTC
TRBV19	many	NA	TRBJ1-5	CASSSQGLWRQPQHF	TGTGCCAGTAGTAGTCAGGGTCTTTGGCGTCAGCCCCAGCATTTT
TRBV29-1	many	TRBD1	TRBJ1-1	CSVLTDRVNTEAFF	TGCAGCGTGCTTACTGACAGGGTGAACACTGAAGCTTTCTTT
TRBV19	NA	NA	TRBJ2-1	CASSIRGYNEQFF	TGTGCCAGTAGTATACGAGGATACAATGAGCAGTTCTTC
TRBV10-2	many	NA	TRBJ1-5	CASSDMDINQPQHF	TGCGCCAGCAGTGATATGGATATCAATCAGCCCCAGCATTTT